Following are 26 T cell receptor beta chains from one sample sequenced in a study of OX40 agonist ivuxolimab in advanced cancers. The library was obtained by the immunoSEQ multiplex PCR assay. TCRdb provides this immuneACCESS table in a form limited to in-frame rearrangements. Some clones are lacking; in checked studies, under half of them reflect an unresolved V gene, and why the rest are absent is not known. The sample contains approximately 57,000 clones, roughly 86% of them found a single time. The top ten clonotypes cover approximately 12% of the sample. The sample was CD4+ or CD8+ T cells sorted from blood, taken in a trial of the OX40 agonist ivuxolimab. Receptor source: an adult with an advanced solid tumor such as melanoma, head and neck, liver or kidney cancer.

In nucleotides, the CDR3 is TGTGCCAGCAGCCAAGCTCGGGACTACTATGGCTACACCTTC. It codes for CASSQARDYYGYTF. The chain recombines TRBV14 with TRBJ1-2; D might be TRBD1 (5 bases). The CDR3 sequence is 14 residues long. CDR1 and CDR2 (germline): SGHDN, FVKESK. V was clipped by 1 base and J by 3 bases, with 9 bases between them.

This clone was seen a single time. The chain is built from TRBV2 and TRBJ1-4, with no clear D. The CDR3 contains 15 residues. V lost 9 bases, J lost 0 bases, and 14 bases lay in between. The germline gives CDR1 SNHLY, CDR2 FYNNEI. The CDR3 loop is CASIQQSATNEKLFF. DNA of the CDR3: TGTGCCAGTATACAGCAGTCCGCAACTAATGAAAAACTGTTTTTT.

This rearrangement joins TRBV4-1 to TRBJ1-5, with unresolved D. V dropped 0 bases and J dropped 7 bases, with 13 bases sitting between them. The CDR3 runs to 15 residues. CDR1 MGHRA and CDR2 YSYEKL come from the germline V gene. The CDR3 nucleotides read TGCGCCAGCAGCCAAGATGGTCTCTGGCAGCAGCCCCAGCATTTT. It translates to CASSQDGLWQQPQHF.

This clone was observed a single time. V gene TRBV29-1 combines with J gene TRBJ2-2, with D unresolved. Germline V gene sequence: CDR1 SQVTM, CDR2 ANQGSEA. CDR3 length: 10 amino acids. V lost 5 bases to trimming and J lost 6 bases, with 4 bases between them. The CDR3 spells CSVLAGELFF. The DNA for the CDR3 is TGCAGCGTTTTGGCCGGGGAGCTGTTTTTT.

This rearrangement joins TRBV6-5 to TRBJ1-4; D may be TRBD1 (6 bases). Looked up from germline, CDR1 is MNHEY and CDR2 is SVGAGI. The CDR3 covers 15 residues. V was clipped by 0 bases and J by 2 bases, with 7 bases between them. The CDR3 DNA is TGTGCCAGCAGTTACTCAGGGGGGACTAATGAAAAACTGTTTTTT. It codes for CASSYSGGTNEKLFF.

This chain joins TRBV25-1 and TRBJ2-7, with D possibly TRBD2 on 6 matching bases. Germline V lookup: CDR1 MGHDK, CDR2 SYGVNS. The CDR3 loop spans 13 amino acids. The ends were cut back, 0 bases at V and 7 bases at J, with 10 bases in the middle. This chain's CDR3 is CASSEYYGREQYF. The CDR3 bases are TGTGCCAGCAGTGAATATTACGGGAGAGAGCAGTACTTC.

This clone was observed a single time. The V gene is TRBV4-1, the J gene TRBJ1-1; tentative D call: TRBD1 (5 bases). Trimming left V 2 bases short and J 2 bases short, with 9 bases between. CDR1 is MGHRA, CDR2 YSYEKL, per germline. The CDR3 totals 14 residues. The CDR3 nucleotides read TGCGCCAGCAGCCAATTACAGGATAACACTGAAGCTTTCTTT. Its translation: CASSQLQDNTEAFF.

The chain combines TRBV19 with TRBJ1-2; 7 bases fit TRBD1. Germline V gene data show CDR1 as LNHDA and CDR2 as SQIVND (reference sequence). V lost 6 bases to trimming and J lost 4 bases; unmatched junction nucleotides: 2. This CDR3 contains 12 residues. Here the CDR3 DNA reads TGTGCCAGTAGGACAGGGCTCTATGGCTACACCTTC. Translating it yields CASRTGLYGYTF.

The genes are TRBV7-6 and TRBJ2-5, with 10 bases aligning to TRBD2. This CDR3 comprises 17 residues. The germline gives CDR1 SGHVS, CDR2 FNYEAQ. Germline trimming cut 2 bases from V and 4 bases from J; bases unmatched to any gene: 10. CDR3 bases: TGTGCCAGCAGCTTATATGCTAGCGGGGGATACTCAGAGACCCAGTACTTC. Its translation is CASSLYASGGYSETQYF.

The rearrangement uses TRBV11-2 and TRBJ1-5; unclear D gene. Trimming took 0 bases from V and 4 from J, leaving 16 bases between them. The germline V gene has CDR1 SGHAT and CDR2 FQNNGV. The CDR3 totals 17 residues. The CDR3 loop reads CASSLDAATSGNQPQHF. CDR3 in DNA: TGTGCCAGCAGCTTAGATGCAGCAACCTCGGGGAATCAGCCCCAGCATTTT.

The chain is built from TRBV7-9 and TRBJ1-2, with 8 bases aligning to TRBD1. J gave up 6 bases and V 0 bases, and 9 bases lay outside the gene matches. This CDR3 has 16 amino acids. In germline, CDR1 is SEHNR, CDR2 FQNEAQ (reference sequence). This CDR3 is CASSLAPGQGPDGYTF. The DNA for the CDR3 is TGTGCCAGCAGCTTAGCCCCCGGACAGGGTCCTGATGGCTACACCTTC.

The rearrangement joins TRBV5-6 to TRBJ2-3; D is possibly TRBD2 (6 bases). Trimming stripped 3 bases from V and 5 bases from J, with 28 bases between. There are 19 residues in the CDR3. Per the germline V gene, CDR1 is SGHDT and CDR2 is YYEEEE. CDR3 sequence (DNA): TGTGCCAGCAGCTCTCTGCGACCGGGACTGGACCCTGCGCGAGATACGCAGTATTTT. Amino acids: CASSSLRPGLDPARDTQYF.

The CDR3 region is CASSPLPQGGTEAFF. CDR3 DNA: TGTGCCAGCAGCCCCCTCCCACAGGGAGGCACTGAAGCTTTCTTT. The V call is TRBV7-9, the J call TRBJ1-1; perhaps TRBD1 as D (6 bases). Germline CDR1 and CDR2: SEHNR and FQNEAQ (reference sequence). Trimming took off 5 bases at V and 4 bases at J, with 17 bases between the two ends. CDR3 length equals 15 residues.

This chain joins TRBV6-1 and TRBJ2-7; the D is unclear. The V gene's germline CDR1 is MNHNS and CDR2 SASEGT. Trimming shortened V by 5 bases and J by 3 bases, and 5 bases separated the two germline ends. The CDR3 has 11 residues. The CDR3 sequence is CASSSIYEQYF. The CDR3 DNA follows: TGTGCCAGCAGTTCGATCTACGAGCAGTACTTC.

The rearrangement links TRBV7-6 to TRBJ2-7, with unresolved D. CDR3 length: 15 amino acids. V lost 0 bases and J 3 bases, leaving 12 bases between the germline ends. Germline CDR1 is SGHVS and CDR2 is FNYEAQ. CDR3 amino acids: CASSLAMDGIYEQYV. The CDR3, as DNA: TGTGCCAGCAGCTTAGCTATGGACGGTATCTACGAGCAGTACGTC.

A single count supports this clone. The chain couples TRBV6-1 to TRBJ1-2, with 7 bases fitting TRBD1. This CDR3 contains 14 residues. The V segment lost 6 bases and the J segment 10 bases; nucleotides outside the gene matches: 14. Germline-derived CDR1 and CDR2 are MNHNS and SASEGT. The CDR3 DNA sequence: TGTGCCAGCAGGCCCAGGGACAGCTACCCTGACTACACCTTC. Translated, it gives CASRPRDSYPDYTF.

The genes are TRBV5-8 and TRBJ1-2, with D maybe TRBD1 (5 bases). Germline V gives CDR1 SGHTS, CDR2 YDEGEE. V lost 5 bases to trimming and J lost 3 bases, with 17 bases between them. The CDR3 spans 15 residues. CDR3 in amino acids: CASRRPGRADYGYTF. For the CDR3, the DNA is TGTGCCAGCAGAAGGCCGGGCAGGGCCGACTATGGCTACACCTTC. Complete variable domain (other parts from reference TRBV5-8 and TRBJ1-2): EAGVTQSPTHLIKTRGQQATLRCSPISGHTSVYWYQQALGLGLQFLLWYDEGEERNRGNFPPRFSGRQFPNYSSELNVNALELEDSALYLCASRRPGRADYGYTFGSGTRLTVV.

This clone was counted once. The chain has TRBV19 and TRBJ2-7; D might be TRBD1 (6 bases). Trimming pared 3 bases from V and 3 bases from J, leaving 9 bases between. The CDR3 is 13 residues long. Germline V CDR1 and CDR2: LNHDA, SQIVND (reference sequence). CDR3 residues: CASSIGGSYEQYF. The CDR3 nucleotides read TGTGCCAGTAGTATTGGGGGCAGCTACGAGCAGTACTTC.

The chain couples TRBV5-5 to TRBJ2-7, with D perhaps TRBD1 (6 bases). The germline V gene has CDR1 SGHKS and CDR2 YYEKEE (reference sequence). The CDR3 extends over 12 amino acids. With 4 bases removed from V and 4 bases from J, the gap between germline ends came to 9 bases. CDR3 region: CASSPRGYEQYF. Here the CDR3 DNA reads TGTGCCAGCAGCCCTAGGGGGTACGAGCAGTACTTC. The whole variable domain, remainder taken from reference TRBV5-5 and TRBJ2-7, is DAGVTQSPTHLIKTRGQQVTLRCSPISGHKSVSWYQQVLGQGPQFIFQYYEKEERGRGNFPDRFSARQFPNYSSELNVNALLLGDSALYLCASSPRGYEQYFGPGTRLTVT.

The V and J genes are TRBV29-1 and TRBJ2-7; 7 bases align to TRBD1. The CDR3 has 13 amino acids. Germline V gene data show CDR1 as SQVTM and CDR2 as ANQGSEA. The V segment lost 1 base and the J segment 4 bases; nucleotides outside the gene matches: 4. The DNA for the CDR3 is TGCAGCGTTGAAGGACAGGGAATTTACGAGCAGTACTTC. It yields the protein CSVEGQGIYEQYF.

CDR3 nucleotides: TGTGCCAGCAGCCGCTGGACTGACACAGATACGCAGTATTTT. Protein sequence: CASSRWTDTDTQYF. The rearrangement links TRBV7-9 to TRBJ2-3; D perhaps matches TRBD2 (5 bases). The germline gives CDR1 SEHNR, CDR2 FQNEAQ (reference sequence). Trimming removed 5 bases at V and 2 bases at J, with 11 bases between. CDR3 length equals 14 residues.

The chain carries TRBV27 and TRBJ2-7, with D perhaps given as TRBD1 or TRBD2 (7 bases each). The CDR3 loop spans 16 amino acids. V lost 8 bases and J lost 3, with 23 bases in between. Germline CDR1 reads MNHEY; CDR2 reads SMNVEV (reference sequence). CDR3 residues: CASAKLQGREGYEQYV. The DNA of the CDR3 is TGTGCCAGCGCTAAGCTACAGGGGAGGGAAGGCTACGAGCAGTACGTC.

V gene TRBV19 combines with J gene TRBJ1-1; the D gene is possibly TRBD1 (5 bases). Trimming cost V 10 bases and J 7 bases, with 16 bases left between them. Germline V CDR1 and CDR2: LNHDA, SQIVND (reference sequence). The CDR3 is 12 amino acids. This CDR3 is CAISIGTGEAFF. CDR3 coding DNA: TGTGCCATCAGTATCGGTACAGGTGAAGCTTTCTTT.

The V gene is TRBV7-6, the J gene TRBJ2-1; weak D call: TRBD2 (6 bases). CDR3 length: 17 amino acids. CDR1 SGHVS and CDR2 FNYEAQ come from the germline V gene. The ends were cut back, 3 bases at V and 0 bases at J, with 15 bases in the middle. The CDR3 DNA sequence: TGTGCCAGCAGCTTGGCCCCACCTAGCGACTCCTACAATGAGCAGTTCTTC. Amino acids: CASSLAPPSDSYNEQFF.

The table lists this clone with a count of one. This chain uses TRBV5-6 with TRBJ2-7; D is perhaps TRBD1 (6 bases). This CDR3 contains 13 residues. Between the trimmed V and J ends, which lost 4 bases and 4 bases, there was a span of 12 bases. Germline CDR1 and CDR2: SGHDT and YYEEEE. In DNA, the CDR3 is TGTGCCAGCAGCCCAACAGGGAAGTACGAGCAGTACTTC. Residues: CASSPTGKYEQYF.

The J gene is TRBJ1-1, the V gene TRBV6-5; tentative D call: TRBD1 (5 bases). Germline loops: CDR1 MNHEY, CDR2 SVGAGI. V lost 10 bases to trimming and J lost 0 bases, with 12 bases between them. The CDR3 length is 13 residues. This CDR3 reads CATKQALNTEAFF. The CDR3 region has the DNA TGTGCCACAAAACAGGCCCTGAACACTGAAGCTTTCTTT.